These 32 T cell receptor beta chains came from one sample sequenced in a study of blood T cell repertoires in COVID-19 (dated by TCRdb to the early 2020s). The protocol used for the library was the immunoSEQ multiplex PCR assay. TCRdb provides this immuneACCESS table in a form limited to in-frame rearrangements. Some clones are lacking; in checked studies, under half of them reflect an unresolved V gene, and why the rest are absent is not known. The sample records over 150,000 clones, approximately 90% of which are singletons. The ten top clones hold 0.5% to 0.55% of the sample. The sample comprised peripheral blood. All receptors come from a man aged 50-59 years with acute or convalescent COVID-19.

The rearrangement uses TRBV20-1 and TRBJ2-5, with a possible D match to TRBD2 (5 bases). The ends were cut back, 3 bases at V and 3 bases at J, with 5 bases in the middle. CDR1 and CDR2 (germline): DFQATT, SNEGSKA (reference sequence). The CDR3 contains 11 residues. The CDR3 region has the DNA TGCAGTGCTAGGACTAAAGAGACCCAGTACTTC. It translates to CSARTKETQYF.

The rearrangement uses TRBV3-1 (or the pseudogene TRBV3-2) and TRBJ2-1; D may be TRBD1 (5 bases). CDR1 is LGHDT, CDR2 YNNKEL, per germline (reference sequence). The CDR3 is 16 amino acids. V lost 0 bases and J lost 12, with 21 bases in between. CDR3 region: CASSQDPGQTERGQFF. The CDR3 DNA reads as TGTGCCAGCAGCCAAGATCCTGGGCAGACCGAAAGGGGGCAGTTCTTC.

This clone was seen only a few times. An end of the junction does not agree with germline; a read error may underlie this. The rearrangement uses TRBV11-3 and TRBJ2-7, with D perhaps TRBD1 (6 bases). Germline CDR1 is SGHNT and CDR2 is YENEEA. The CDR3 contains 10 residues. In DNA form, the CDR3 reads TGTGCCAGCAGCCCCACTGACAGGCCGTTC. Protein sequence: CASSPTDRPF.

To note about this clone: The sample has other DNA sequences that encode this CDR3 too. This sequence joins TRBV28 and TRBJ1-2, with D possibly being TRBD1 (5 bases). The germline V gene encodes CDR1 MDHEN and CDR2 SYDVKM. The CDR3 is 12 amino acids. The V end was cut by 5 bases, the J end by 4 bases, with 8 bases between. DNA of the CDR3: TGTGCCAGCAGTCCAGACAGCTATGGCTACACCTTC. It encodes CASSPDSYGYTF.

The V and J genes are TRBV28 and TRBJ1-5; 7 bases fit TRBD1. Germline trimming cut 8 bases from V and 5 bases from J; bases unmatched to any gene: 6. Germline V gene data show CDR1 as MDHEN and CDR2 as SYDVKM. The CDR3 covers 13 residues. In DNA form, the CDR3 reads TGTGCCAGCTTACAAGGGGGCTATCAGCCCCAGCATTTT. Residues: CASLQGGYQPQHF. The entire variable domain, with the rest obtained from reference TRBV28 and TRBJ1-5, is as follows: DVKVTQSSRYLVKRTGEKVFLECVQDMDHENMFWYRQDPGLGLRLIYFSYDVKMKEKGDIPEGYSVSREKKERFSLILESASTNQTSMYLCASLQGGYQPQHFGDGTRLSIL.

This chain joins TRBV3-1 (or the pseudogene TRBV3-2) and TRBJ1-1, with TRBD1 identical over 9 bases. J gave up 4 bases and V 4 bases, and 4 bases lay outside the gene matches. Germline V gene data show CDR1 as LGHDT and CDR2 as YNNKEL (reference sequence). The CDR3 sequence is 14 residues long. CDR3 sequence: CASSPRQGGTEAFF. The CDR3 coding sequence is TGTGCCAGCAGCCCCAGACAGGGGGGCACTGAAGCTTTCTTT.

V and J are TRBV4-2 and TRBJ1-4; 10 positions agree with TRBD1. CDR3 length: 18 amino acids. The trim removed 1 base at V and 3 bases at J, leaving 8 bases unmatched. Germline assignment: CDR1 LGHNA and CDR2 YNFKEQ. The chain's CDR3 is CASSQGMTGGGSNEKLFF. The CDR3 bases are TGTGCCAGCAGCCAAGGAATGACAGGGGGCGGGTCTAATGAAAAACTGTTTTTT.

This clone was observed a single time. The chain uses TRBV10-1 and TRBJ1-1; tentative D call: TRBD1 (6 bases). The germline V gene encodes CDR1 WNHNN and CDR2 SYGVQD (reference sequence). The CDR3 covers 14 residues. V gave up 6 bases and J gave up 1 base, with 12 bases separating them. DNA for the CDR3: TGCGCCAGCAGCCTGGACAGAGCGAACACTGAAGCTTTCTTT. Its protein is CASSLDRANTEAFF.

The chain couples TRBV7-2 to TRBJ2-1; D is possibly TRBD2 (6 bases). This CDR3 contains 16 residues. The V end was cut by 3 bases, the J end by 5 bases, with 17 bases between. CDR1 is SGHTA and CDR2 is FQGNSA in the germline V gene. The CDR3 loop reads CASSLGRGSGNNEQFF. For the CDR3, the DNA is TGTGCCAGCAGCTTGGGGCGAGGTAGCGGCAACAATGAGCAGTTCTTC.

The chain couples TRBV7-3 to TRBJ1-1; TRBD1 is a possible D gene (5 bases). The CDR3 is made up of 14 amino acids. V was trimmed by 3 bases and J by 0 bases, leaving 8 bases between them. Germline V lookup: CDR1 SGHTA, CDR2 FQGTGA. The chain's CDR3 is CASSLGGLNTEAFF. CDR3 coding DNA: TGTGCCAGCAGCTTGGGGGGGTTGAACACTGAAGCTTTCTTT.

Worth noting for this clone: A junction end diverges from the germline sequence, so it may reflect a read error. The CDR3 spells CDSSGSGRWETQYF. The CDR3 bases are TGTGACAGCAGCGGTAGCGGGAGGTGGGAGACCCAGTACTTC. The gene calls are TRBV2 and TRBJ2-5; 10 bases are shared with TRBD2. The CDR3 extends over 14 amino acids. From germline, CDR1 is SNHLY and CDR2 FYNNEI.

The chain couples TRBV13 to TRBJ2-1; D might be TRBD2 (6 bases). Trimming left V 3 bases short and J 9 bases short, with 15 bases between. Germline V lookup: CDR1 PRHDT, CDR2 FYEKMQ (reference sequence). This CDR3 is built from 14 residues. This CDR3 is CASSFGTGWSEQFF. The DNA of the CDR3 is TGTGCCAGCAGCTTCGGGACTGGATGGAGTGAGCAGTTCTTC.

J is TRBJ2-3 and V is TRBV7-2; TRBD2 agrees at 15 bases. This CDR3 is 19 amino acids long. V shed 5 bases and J 0 bases; nucleotides not matched to a gene: 9. Germline loops: CDR1 SGHTA, CDR2 FQGNSA. CDR3 region: CASSTVGLAGGSSTDTQYF. The CDR3 DNA sequence: TGTGCCAGCAGCACGGTGGGACTAGCGGGGGGTTCTAGCACAGATACGCAGTATTTT.

The V gene is TRBV28, the J gene TRBJ2-7; 7 bases align to TRBD2. CDR1 MDHEN and CDR2 SYDVKM come from the germline V gene. The CDR3 has 15 residues. The ends lost 2 bases at V and 0 bases at J; junction bases unmatched: 4. For the CDR3, the DNA is TGTGCCAGCAGTTTAGGGCGGGAGAGCTCCTACGAGCAGTACTTC. Its translation is CASSLGRESSYEQYF.

The CDR3: CASNRGDYGYTF. The CDR3 DNA reads as TGTGCCAGCAACAGGGGTGACTATGGCTACACCTTC. The chain uses TRBV7-9 and TRBJ1-2, with TRBD1 identical over 7 bases. Germline V CDR1 and CDR2: SEHNR, FQNEAQ (reference sequence). The CDR3 loop spans 12 amino acids. V trimming: 7 bases; J trimming: 3 bases; junction bases outside the gene matches: 2. The whole variable domain, filled in from reference TRBV7-9 and TRBJ1-2, reads DTGVSQNPRHKITKRGQNVTFRCDPISEHNRLYWYRQTLGQGPEFLTYFQNEAQLEKSRLLSDRFSAERPKGSFSTLEIQRTEQGDSAMYLCASNRGDYGYTFGSGTRLTVV.

Remarks on this clone: The junction and the germline gene differ at one end; a read error may be behind it. The rearrangement uses TRBV16 and TRBJ1-3; D remains ambiguous. CDR1 KGHSY and CDR2 FQNENV come from the germline V gene. The CDR3 sequence is 17 residues long. CDR3 in amino acids: CASTQLMTGTLGNTIYF. The CDR3 coding sequence is TGTGCCAGCACCCAACTCATGACGGGAACCCTGGGAAACACCATATATTTT.

The V and J genes are TRBV4-3 and TRBJ2-2, with D hard to call. The CDR3 has 14 amino acids. Trimming stripped 0 bases from V and 6 bases from J, with 8 bases between. Germline assignment: CDR1 LGHNA and CDR2 YSLEER. This chain's CDR3 is CASSQETSSGELFF. CDR3 bases: TGCGCCAGCAGCCAAGAAACCAGTTCCGGGGAGCTGTTTTTT.

The chain employs TRBV7-9 and TRBJ2-2; D gene uncertain. The CDR3 sequence is 10 residues long. Trimming took 5 bases from V and 10 from J, leaving 5 bases between them. Germline CDR1 and CDR2: SEHNR and FQNEAQ (reference sequence). Here the CDR3 reads CASSSSELFF. CDR3 DNA: TGTGCCAGCAGCAGCTCGGAGCTGTTTTTT.

The rearrangement uses TRBV7-2 and TRBJ1-5; D not certain. Trimming pared 4 bases from V and 1 base from J, leaving 8 bases between. CDR1 is SGHTA and CDR2 is FQGNSA in the germline V gene. This CDR3 is built from 14 residues. The CDR3 sequence: CASSSRLSNQPQHF. Here the CDR3 DNA reads TGTGCCAGCAGCTCTCGGTTAAGCAATCAGCCCCAGCATTTT.

The V call is TRBV27, the J call TRBJ2-2, with 11 bases that match TRBD1. CDR3 length equals 15 residues. The V and J ends lost 5 bases and 6 bases, in that order; junction bases with no gene match: 5. The germline CDR1 and CDR2 sequences are MNHEY and SMNVEV (reference sequence). The CDR3 DNA reads TGTGCCAGCAGTCGAAGGGACAGGGGGTCCGGGGAGCTGTTTTTT. Its protein product is CASSRRDRGSGELFF.

The V call is TRBV18, the J call TRBJ1-5; 7 bases line up with TRBD1. This CDR3 is 14 amino acids long. Germline assignment: CDR1 KGHSH and CDR2 LQKENI. J gave up 1 base and V 3 bases, and 0 bases lay outside the gene matches. CDR3: CASSPDRSNQPQHF. In nucleotides, the CDR3 is TGTGCCAGCTCACCGGACAGGAGCAATCAGCCCCAGCATTTT.

V is TRBV12-3 or TRBV12-4 and J is TRBJ2-2; no clear D. Deletions cut 10 bases from V and 0 bases from J, with 6 bases between. The CDR3 has 12 amino acids. Written as DNA, the CDR3 is TGTGCCACCCGGTCGAACACCGGGGAGCTGTTTTTT. Translation gives CATRSNTGELFF.

This chain connects TRBV24-1 to TRBJ2-5; no reliable D call. The V and J ends lost 1 base and 7 bases respectively, with 15 bases between them. CDR3 length: 15 residues. CDR1 KGHDR and CDR2 SFDVKD come from the germline V gene. In DNA, the CDR3 is TGTGCCACCAGTGATTTAGACGGCAGCCTAGGGACCCAGTACTTC. Translating gives CATSDLDGSLGTQYF.

The chain combines TRBV18 with TRBJ1-6; the D is unclear. The CDR3 is 15 residues long. CDR1 is KGHSH and CDR2 is LQKENI in the germline V gene. Deletions cut 4 bases from V and 0 bases from J, with 7 bases between. CDR3 sequence (DNA): TGTGCCAGCTCACTTTTTAGCTCCTATAATTCACCCCTCCACTTT. It yields the protein CASSLFSSYNSPLHF. Filled out from reference TRBV18 and TRBJ1-6, the complete variable domain reads NAGVMQNPRHLVRRRGQEARLRCSPMKGHSHVYWYRQLPEEGLKFMVYLQKENIIDESGMPKERFSAEFPKEGPSILRIQQVVRGDSAAYFCASSLFSSYNSPLHFGNGTRLTVT.

J is TRBJ2-5 and V is TRBV3-1 (or the pseudogene TRBV3-2), with D possibly TRBD1 on 6 matching bases. V was clipped by 2 bases and J by 1 base, with 8 bases between them. The CDR3 consists of 14 residues. CDR1 is LGHDT, CDR2 YNNKEL, per germline (reference sequence). Here the CDR3 reads CASSQIQGQETQYF. The CDR3 DNA sequence: TGTGCCAGCAGCCAAATACAGGGCCAAGAGACCCAGTACTTC.

V is TRBV9 and J is TRBJ1-1; D remains ambiguous. Germline V gene data show CDR1 as SGDLS and CDR2 as YYNGEE. The V end lost 0 bases, the J end lost 8 bases, and 11 bases lay between the germline ends. This CDR3 region has 13 residues. CDR3: CASSVGGDGEAFF. The CDR3 DNA reads as TGTGCCAGCAGCGTAGGGGGAGACGGAGAAGCTTTCTTT.

Of note for this clone: Other nucleotide sequences in the sample specify the same CDR3. The chain couples TRBV7-9 to TRBJ2-1; D not resolved. CDR3 size: 12 residues. Germline assignment: CDR1 SEHNR and CDR2 FQNEAQ (reference sequence). Trimming took off 4 bases at V and 4 bases at J, with 5 bases between the two ends. The CDR3 loop is CASSSGYNEQFF. The DNA of the CDR3 is TGTGCCAGCAGCTCCGGGTACAATGAGCAGTTCTTC.

This clone was observed once. This chain links TRBV28 with TRBJ1-4; 9 nucleotides match TRBD1. Trimming cost V 7 bases and J 8 bases; bases outside gene matches: 8. Looked up from germline, CDR1 is MDHEN and CDR2 is SYDVKM. This CDR3 has 14 residues. In DNA form, the CDR3 reads TGTGCCAGCACCTCGGGACAGGGTAGCGAAAAACTGTTTTTT. Residues: CASTSGQGSEKLFF.

The rearrangement joins TRBV13 to TRBJ2-7; the D is unclear. Between the trimmed V and J ends, which lost 3 bases and 6 bases, there was a span of 6 bases. The CDR3 runs to 11 residues. Germline V CDR1 and CDR2: PRHDT, FYEKMQ (reference sequence). CDR3 coding DNA: TGTGCCAGCAGCTTGTCAGGCGAGCAGTACTTC. This translates into CASSLSGEQYF.

The genes are TRBV5-8 and TRBJ2-3; 7 bases line up with TRBD2. V lost 3 bases and J lost 3; bases outside the gene matches: 13. This CDR3 has 17 amino acids. Germline V gene sequence: CDR1 SGHTS, CDR2 YDEGEE. Written as DNA, the CDR3 is TGTGCCAGCAGCTGGGAGGGATCTACCCTTAAAACAGATACGCAGTATTTT. It translates to CASSWEGSTLKTDTQYF. Combining the CDR3 with reference TRBV5-8 and TRBJ2-3 gives the whole variable domain EAGVTQSPTHLIKTRGQQATLRCSPISGHTSVYWYQQALGLGLQFLLWYDEGEERNRGNFPPRFSGRQFPNYSSELNVNALELEDSALYLCASSWEGSTLKTDTQYFGPGTRLTVL.

V gene TRBV19 combines with J gene TRBJ2-6; 9 positions agree with TRBD1. The length of the CDR3 is 17 residues. Trimming took 4 bases from V and 4 from J; bases not matched to a gene: 8. Germline lookup yields CDR1 LNHDA and CDR2 SQIVND (reference sequence). CDR3 bases: TGTGCCAGTAGTAGGGACAGGGTGGGGGCCGGGGCCAACGTCCTGACTTTC. It translates to CASSRDRVGAGANVLTF.

This clone turned up a few times. CDR3 protein: CASSGTSGELFF. The CDR3 region has the DNA TGTGCCAGCAGCGGGACTAGCGGGGAGCTGTTTTTT. V usage is TRBV28 and J usage is TRBJ2-2; 8 bases line up with TRBD2. Looked up from germline, CDR1 is MDHEN and CDR2 is SYDVKM. J was trimmed by 7 bases and V by 6 bases; bases with no gene match: 1. This CDR3 contains 12 residues.